The 15 T cell receptor beta chains listed next were all sequenced from one sample in a study of T cells in Graves' hyperthyroidism and ophthalmopathy. Amplification yielded TCR beta CDR3 regions, with RNA transcripts as the source. Researchers ran a first-round RT-PCR on the TCR CDR3 using the HTBI primer set. MiXCR, applied by TCRdb to the multiplex PCR reads, yields one record per CDR3 protein. Here the sample spans around 250,000 distinct CDR3 sequences, less than 15% being singletons. The material sequenced was blood. The receptor set was obtained from a middle-aged woman with Graves' hyperthyroidism that later progressed to Graves' ophthalmopathy.

This clonotype was seen many times. The chain joins TRBV4-1 to TRBJ2-7; 9 bases are shared with TRBD1. V was clipped by 4 bases and J by 6 bases; unmatched bases: 4. Germline values: CDR1 MGHRA, CDR2 YSYEKL. CDR3 size: 13 residues. Written as DNA, the CDR3 is TGCGCCAGCAGCCGGGACAGGGCGAGCGAGCAGTACTTC. Translated: CASSRDRASEQYF.

This clonotype was detected ten times or more. V is TRBV29-1 and J is TRBJ2-3; 7 nucleotides agree with TRBD2. The CDR3 runs to 15 residues. Losses at the gene ends were 6 bases for V and 0 bases for J; bases not matched to a gene: 9. CDR1 is SQVTM, CDR2 ANQGSEA, per germline. CDR3 nucleotide sequence: TGCAGCGTCTACGGGGGGATAACTAGCACAGATACGCAGTATTTT. Protein: CSVYGGITSTDTQYF.

The V and J genes are TRBV3-1 and TRBJ2-3; 10 bases are a match to TRBD2. CDR1 LGHDT and CDR2 YNNKEL come from the germline V gene (reference sequence). V gave up 0 bases and J gave up 0 bases; unmatched junction bases: 3. The CDR3 has 17 residues. The CDR3 DNA is TGTGCCAGCAGCCAAGATAGGACTAGCGGCAGCACAGATACGCAGTATTTT. It yields the protein CASSQDRTSGSTDTQYF.

This clonotype was found many times. V gene TRBV13 combines with J gene TRBJ1-1, with TRBD1 as a possible D gene (5 bases). From germline, CDR1 is PRHDT and CDR2 FYEKMQ (reference sequence). This CDR3 region has 14 residues. V was cut by 6 bases and J by 0 bases, with 11 bases left in between. The CDR3 nucleotides are TGTGCCAGCAGTCGGGGGAGACTGAACACTGAAGCTTTCTTT. The encoded protein is CASSRGRLNTEAFF.

The chain joins TRBV7-9 to TRBJ2-1; no clear D. This CDR3 has 16 amino acids. V lost 1 base and J 12 bases, leaving 22 bases between the germline ends. The germline CDR1 and CDR2 sequences are SEHNR and FQNEAQ (reference sequence). The CDR3 region has the DNA TGTGCCAGCAGCTTAGTAGGTGGTTCAGTCTTCGTTGGGCAGTTCTTC. Its protein product is CASSLVGGSVFVGQFF.

In its sample, this clonotype was seen many times. The chain recombines TRBV19 with TRBJ2-2; a weak D match, TRBD2 (5 bases). V dropped 6 bases and J dropped 3 bases, with 11 bases sitting between them. The CDR3 contains 14 residues. Looked up from germline, CDR1 is LNHDA and CDR2 is SQIVND (reference sequence). CDR3 nucleotide sequence: TGTGCCAGTAGAACACCCGGGGACACCGGGGAGCTGTTTTTT. As protein: CASRTPGDTGELFF.

The rearrangement links TRBV28 to TRBJ2-7; maybe TRBD1 (6 bases). Germline CDR1 and CDR2: MDHEN and SYDVKM. V was shortened by 5 bases and J by 0 bases, with 14 bases between the two germline ends. This CDR3 comprises 15 residues. CDR3 nucleotide sequence: TGTGCCAGCAGTCCCGAGAGGGGGAGCTCCTACGAGCAGTACTTC. As protein: CASSPERGSSYEQYF.

The chain has TRBV4-1 and TRBJ2-3; 7 nucleotides agree with TRBD1. Germline CDR1 is MGHRA and CDR2 is YSYEKL. CDR3 size: 11 residues. J gave up 10 bases and V 4 bases, and 2 bases lay outside the gene matches. Here the CDR3 reads CASSRGQAQYF. CDR3 coding DNA: TGCGCCAGCAGCCGTGGACAGGCGCAGTATTTT.

This clonotype showed up many times. The chain is built from TRBV28 and TRBJ2-2; 11 bases map to TRBD2. The CDR3 covers 19 residues. Germline CDR1 is MDHEN and CDR2 is SYDVKM. V gave up 6 bases and J gave up 5 bases; unmatched junction bases: 17. CDR3 region: CASSSTELLAGGRTGELFF. CDR3 DNA: TGTGCCAGCAGCTCTACGGAGTTATTAGCGGGAGGGCGAACCGGGGAGCTGTTTTTT.

This clonotype was detected ten times or more. The gene calls are TRBV7-8 and TRBJ2-1; 8 bases line up with TRBD2. This CDR3 region has 16 residues. The J segment lost 6 bases and the V segment lost 1 base, leaving 8 bases of the junction unmatched. Germline V gene sequence: CDR1 SGHVS, CDR2 FQNEAQ. This chain's CDR3 is CASSLEPGLDSNEQFF. The CDR3 region has the DNA TGTGCCAGCAGCTTAGAACCGGGACTAGACTCCAATGAGCAGTTCTTC. Full variable domain (missing parts from reference TRBV7-8 and TRBJ2-1): GAGVSQSPRYKVAKRGQDVALRCDPISGHVSLFWYQQALGQGPEFLTYFQNEAQLDKSGLPSDRFFAERPEGSVSTLKIQRTQQEDSAVYLCASSLEPGLDSNEQFFGPGTRLTVL.

This clonotype appeared many times. The chain has TRBV10-2 and TRBJ1-3; tentatively, D is TRBD1 (5 bases). The CDR3 extends over 12 amino acids. V was pared by 4 bases and J by 8 bases, with 9 bases between. Germline assignment: CDR1 WSHSY and CDR2 SAAADI. CDR3 in DNA: TGCGCCAGCAGTGGTACAGGTGACACCATATATTTT. Amino acid sequence: CASSGTGDTIYF.

In this sample, this clonotype turned up many times. This chain joins TRBV18 and TRBJ2-5; 7 bases are a match to TRBD1. The germline V gene has CDR1 KGHSH and CDR2 LQKENI. This CDR3 is 16 amino acids long. V shed 3 bases and J 13 bases; nucleotides not matched to a gene: 20. The CDR3 coding sequence is TGTGCCAGCTCACCCAACTCCATGGGAGCCACAGGGGCCCCGTACTTC. Amino acid sequence: CASSPNSMGATGAPYF.

Within the sample, this clonotype is large (0.1 to 1%). This chain's CDR3 is CASSTRDYQETQYF. As DNA, the CDR3 is TGTGCCAGTAGTACCCGGGACTATCAAGAGACCCAGTACTTC. The V and J genes are TRBV19 and TRBJ2-5; TRBD2 aligns across 7 bases. Germline V CDR1 and CDR2: LNHDA, SQIVND (reference sequence). V gave up 4 bases and J gave up 2 bases; unmatched junction bases: 4. CDR3 length: 14 amino acids.

V is TRBV4-1 and J is TRBJ2-5; D is perhaps TRBD1 (7 bases). The CDR3 loop spans 17 amino acids. With 2 bases removed from V and 2 bases from J, the gap between germline ends came to 18 bases. CDR1 is MGHRA, CDR2 YSYEKL, per germline. CDR3 residues: CASSQRGAGGRQETQYF. CDR3 DNA sequence: TGCGCCAGCAGCCAAAGGGGGGCAGGGGGACGGCAAGAGACCCAGTACTTC.

This clonotype was counted ten times or more. The genes are TRBV28 and TRBJ2-5; 8 bases are shared with TRBD2. The CDR3 is 14 amino acids. Trimming cost V 6 bases and J 5 bases; bases outside gene matches: 8. Germline loops: CDR1 MDHEN, CDR2 SYDVKM. The CDR3 loop reads CASSRGGGYETQYF. The CDR3 DNA follows: TGTGCCAGCAGCCGGGGGGGAGGGTACGAGACCCAGTACTTC. Looking up the rest from reference TRBV28 and TRBJ2-5 gives the full variable domain: DVKVTQSSRYLVKRTGEKVFLECVQDMDHENMFWYRQDPGLGLRLIYFSYDVKMKEKGDIPEGYSVSREKKERFSLILESASTNQTSMYLCASSRGGGYETQYFGPGTRLLVL.